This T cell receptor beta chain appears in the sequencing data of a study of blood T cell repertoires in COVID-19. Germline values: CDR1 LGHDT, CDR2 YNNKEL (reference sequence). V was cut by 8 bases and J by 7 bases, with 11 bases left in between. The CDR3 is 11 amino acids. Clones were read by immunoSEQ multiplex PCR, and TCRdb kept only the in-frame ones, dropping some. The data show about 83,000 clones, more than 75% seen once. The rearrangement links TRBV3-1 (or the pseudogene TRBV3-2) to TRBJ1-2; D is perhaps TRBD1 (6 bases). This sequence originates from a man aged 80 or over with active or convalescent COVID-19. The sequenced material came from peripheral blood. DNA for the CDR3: TGTGCCAGCTCGACAGGATTTGGCTACACCTTC. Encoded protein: CASSTGFGYTF.